These 26 T cell receptor beta chains were sequenced from one sample in a study of T-cell reconstitution after alpha-beta-depleted transplantation in children. Researchers prepared the TCRbeta library using unique molecular identifiers, the study reports. From the PCR reads, TCRdb called clonotypes with MiXCR, one entry per CDR3 protein. The sample shows some 550,000 distinct CDR3 sequences, about 18% of them seen only once. This specimen consisted of PBMCs from the stem cell graft donor, obtained from the stem cell graft. These receptors were taken from a human donor who donated a stem cell graft to a child with acute lymphoblastic leukemia.

This sequence joins TRBV20-1 and TRBJ1-1; D uncertain. The germline V and J ends were trimmed by 1 base and 7 bases, with 13 bases remaining between them. CDR3 length: 13 residues. CDR1 and CDR2 from the germline V gene are DFQATT and SNEGSKA (reference sequence). The CDR3 DNA sequence: TGCAGTGCTAGAGTTGGAGGGAAAGATGAAGCTTTCTTT. This translates into CSARVGGKDEAFF.

The rearrangement links TRBV5-1 to TRBJ1-4; D unresolved. The V and J ends lost 0 bases and 12 bases respectively, with 12 bases between them. Germline lookup yields CDR1 SGHRS and CDR2 YFSETQ. CDR3 size: 13 residues. The CDR3 DNA reads TGCGCCAGCAGCTTGGTGTCCGAGAGTGAACTGTTTTTT. Residues: CASSLVSESELFF.

The chain links TRBV7-9 to TRBJ2-3; D remains ambiguous. The V and J ends lost 4 bases and 2 bases respectively, with 16 bases between them. The CDR3 consists of 16 residues. In germline, CDR1 is SEHNR, CDR2 FQNEAQ (reference sequence). The CDR3 DNA follows: TGTGCCAGCAGCTCCAGAGGACGGAGCCTCACAGATACGCAGTATTTT. This sequence encodes CASSSRGRSLTDTQYF.

This rearrangement joins TRBV5-4 to TRBJ1-2, with D hard to call. This CDR3 has 13 residues. V lost 3 bases and J lost 6, with 12 bases in between. Germline loops: CDR1 SGHNT, CDR2 YYREEE (reference sequence). CDR3 sequence reads: CASSSALPDGYTF. The CDR3 nucleotides read TGTGCCAGCAGCTCGGCGCTCCCGGATGGCTACACCTTC. The entire variable domain, with the rest obtained from reference TRBV5-4 and TRBJ1-2, is as follows: ETGVTQSPTHLIKTRGQQVTLRCSSQSGHNTVSWYQQALGQGPQFIFQYYREEENGRGNFPPRFSGLQFPNYSSELNVNALELDDSALYLCASSSALPDGYTFGSGTRLTVV.

The table lists this clonotype with a few counts. The chain couples TRBV25-1 to TRBJ1-4; D gene uncertain. Germline CDR1 MGHDK, CDR2 SYGVNS. V gave up 2 bases and J gave up 4 bases, with 8 bases separating them. The CDR3 runs 14 residues. DNA for the CDR3: TGTGCCAGCAGTGAACCCGGCTTTAATGAAAAACTGTTTTTT. Translation gives CASSEPGFNEKLFF.

The chain is built from TRBV14 and TRBJ2-7, with 8 bases that match TRBD1. The CDR3 consists of 19 residues. After removal of 5 bases from V and 0 bases from J, the junction contained 18 bases not matched to a gene. Germline lookup yields CDR1 SGHDN and CDR2 FVKESK. CDR3 residues: CASSKGRQGLLFSSYEQYF. CDR3 in DNA: TGTGCCAGCAGCAAGGGAAGACAGGGGCTCCTTTTTAGCTCCTACGAGCAGTACTTC.

The chain couples TRBV6-1 to TRBJ2-1; 16 bases fit TRBD2. After removal of 6 bases from V and 4 bases from J, the junction contained 18 bases not matched to a gene. Germline-derived CDR1 and CDR2 are MNHNS and SASEGT. The CDR3 is made up of 21 amino acids. The CDR3 reads CASRNDPGGLAGGSGYNEQFF. As DNA, the CDR3 is TGTGCCAGCAGGAACGATCCTGGGGGACTAGCGGGAGGGTCGGGGTACAATGAGCAGTTCTTC.

This clonotype came up many times. The CDR3 coding sequence is TGTGCCAGCAGCCCCACAGGGGGGCCCACAGATACGCAGTATTTT. This sequence encodes CASSPTGGPTDTQYF. The chain is built from TRBV12-3 or TRBV12-4 and TRBJ2-3; 8 bases are a match to TRBD1. Germline trimming cut 6 bases from V and 2 bases from J; bases unmatched to any gene: 7. The CDR3 length is 15 residues.

CDR3 loop: CASSPGLAESGANVLTF. CDR3 coding DNA: TGTGCCAGCAGCCCCGGCCTAGCGGAGTCTGGGGCCAACGTCCTGACTTTC. The chain combines TRBV7-8 with TRBJ2-6; 7 nucleotides line up with TRBD2. The CDR3 has 17 residues. V was pared by 5 bases and J by 1 base, with 8 bases of the junction left unmatched. CDR1 and CDR2 from the germline V gene are SGHVS and FQNEAQ.

The rearrangement links TRBV12-3 or TRBV12-4 to TRBJ2-7; tentative D call: TRBD1 (5 bases). The CDR3 has 14 amino acids. V was pared by 4 bases and J by 3 bases, with 13 bases between. CDR3: CASSSAGHGYEQYF. CDR3 bases: TGTGCCAGCAGTTCAGCCGGACACGGCTACGAGCAGTACTTC.

V usage is TRBV12-3 or TRBV12-4 and J usage is TRBJ2-7; D tentatively reads TRBD1 or TRBD2 (5 bases each). This CDR3 region has 14 residues. The V end lost 8 bases, the J end lost 3 bases, and 17 bases lay between the germline ends. In nucleotides, the CDR3 is TGTGCCAGCTCTCACGGGGCCGGAGTCTACGAGCAGTACTTC. As protein: CASSHGAGVYEQYF.

The V call is TRBV5-1, the J call TRBJ2-1; D tentatively fits TRBD1 or TRBD2 (6 bases each). Trimming removed 1 base at V and 6 bases at J, with 8 bases between. The CDR3 sequence is 13 residues long. Germline V lookup: CDR1 SGHRS, CDR2 YFSETQ. CDR3 loop: CASSLSGANEQFF. The CDR3 nucleotides are TGCGCCAGCAGCTTGTCGGGGGCCAATGAGCAGTTCTTC.

This chain links TRBV4-1 with TRBJ1-5; D call uncertain. This CDR3 spans 15 amino acids. The germline gives CDR1 MGHRA, CDR2 YSYEKL. V was trimmed by 1 base and J by 2 bases, leaving 9 bases between them. The CDR3 DNA follows: TGCGCCAGCAGCCAAGTGTGGAGCGGCAATCAGCCCCAGCATTTT. It encodes CASSQVWSGNQPQHF.

The chain carries TRBV19 and TRBJ2-6; D tentatively reads TRBD1 or TRBD2 (5 bases each). Germline lookup yields CDR1 LNHDA and CDR2 SQIVND (reference sequence). Deletions cut 2 bases from V and 2 bases from J, with 10 bases between. The CDR3 is made up of 16 amino acids. CDR3 sequence (DNA): TGTGCCAGTAGTATATGGGGGTCGGCTGGGGCCAACGTCCTGACTTTC. Translated, it gives CASSIWGSAGANVLTF.

This chain uses TRBV5-1 with TRBJ2-5, with 7 bases aligning to TRBD1. The germline gives CDR1 SGHRS, CDR2 YFSETQ. With V trimmed by 6 bases and J by 3 bases, 14 bases remained unmatched. CDR3 size: 16 residues. The CDR3 nucleotides read TGCGCCAGCACCCAATCGACAGGGCGTCGGGAAGAGACCCAGTACTTC. It codes for CASTQSTGRREETQYF.

This clonotype was picked up a small number of times. The CDR3 DNA reads TGTGCCAGCAGCGTAGGTGTCGATGAGCAGTTCTTC. Encoded protein: CASSVGVDEQFF. This sequence joins TRBV9 and TRBJ2-1; D is uncertain. CDR3 size: 12 residues. CDR1 is SGDLS and CDR2 is YYNGEE in the germline V gene. The ends were cut back, 0 bases at V and 8 bases at J, with 6 bases in the middle.

As to this clonotype: At one of its ends the junction is not consistent with the germline gene, which may arise from a read error. V and J are TRBV20-1 and TRBJ2-7; possibly TRBD2 for D (5 bases). The CDR3 consists of 17 residues. The germline gives CDR1 DFQATT, CDR2 SNEGSKA (reference sequence). The CDR3 here is CCARDHSRPSGSYEQYF. For the CDR3, the DNA is TGCTGTGCTAGAGATCACTCTAGACCAAGCGGCTCCTACGAGCAGTACTTC.

This sequence joins TRBV12-3 or TRBV12-4 and TRBJ1-4; 8 bases match TRBD1. The CDR3 runs to 16 residues. J gave up 8 bases and V 3 bases, and 11 bases lay outside the gene matches. The CDR3 nucleotides read TGTGCCAGCAGTTTTTGGCGGACAGGGTCCCAGGAAAAACTGTTTTTT. The encoded protein is CASSFWRTGSQEKLFF.

J is TRBJ2-6 and V is TRBV6-2 or TRBV6-3; 7 nucleotides agree with TRBD1. CDR3 length: 20 residues. With V trimmed by 1 base and J by 0 bases, 12 bases remained unmatched. CDR1 and CDR2 from the germline V gene are MNHEY and SVGEGT. The CDR3 DNA sequence: TGTGCCAGCAGTTACTTAGCCACGGGGACAGACCTCTCTGGGGCCAACGTCCTGACTTTC. Its protein product is CASSYLATGTDLSGANVLTF.

This clonotype was counted only a few times. The gene calls are TRBV9 and TRBJ2-1; the match to TRBD2 covers 14 bases. Germline V lookup: CDR1 SGDLS, CDR2 YYNGEE. The junction had 6 bases not matched to a gene; V was cut back by 3 bases and J by 7 bases. The length of the CDR3 is 16 residues. CDR3 residues: CASSAGGTSGRNEQFF. CDR3 bases: TGTGCCAGCAGCGCGGGGGGGACTAGCGGGAGAAATGAGCAGTTCTTC. The full variable domain, its missing parts supplied by reference TRBV9 and TRBJ2-1, is DSGVTQTPKHLITATGQRVTLRCSPRSGDLSVYWYQQSLDQGLQFLIQYYNGEERAKGNILERFSAQQFPDLHSELNLSSLELGDSALYFCASSAGGTSGRNEQFFGPGTRLTVL.

This clonotype was seen repeatedly, ten times or more. This chain connects TRBV29-1 to TRBJ2-1; 11 bases agree with TRBD2. From germline, CDR1 is SQVTM and CDR2 ANQGSEA. The V gene end was trimmed by 4 bases and the J gene end by 4 bases; junction bases not matched to a gene: 6. The CDR3 is 15 residues long. The CDR3 here is CSVGKLAGGYNEQFF. DNA of the CDR3: TGCAGCGTTGGAAAGTTAGCGGGAGGGTACAATGAGCAGTTCTTC.

The chain joins TRBV30 to TRBJ1-1; 8 bases line up with TRBD1. Germline V gene data show CDR1 as GTSNPN and CDR2 as SVGIG (reference sequence). V shed 0 bases and J 1 base; nucleotides not matched to a gene: 1. The CDR3 is 14 amino acids. This chain's CDR3 is CAWSVGTGNTEAFF. The CDR3 DNA follows: TGTGCCTGGAGTGTTGGGACAGGGAACACTGAAGCTTTCTTT. Combining the CDR3 with reference TRBV30 and TRBJ1-1 gives the whole variable domain SQTIHQWPATLVQPVGSPLSLECTVEGTSNPNLYWYRQAAGRGLQLLFYSVGIGQISSEVPQNLSASRPQDRQFILSSKKLLLSDSGFYLCAWSVGTGNTEAFFGQGTRLTVV.

This clonotype has more than one count but fewer than ten. This rearrangement joins TRBV27 to TRBJ2-1; D is uncertain. CDR3 length: 13 residues. Germline V gene lookup returns CDR1 MNHEY and CDR2 SMNVEV (reference sequence). Trimming pared 0 bases from V and 6 bases from J, leaving 6 bases between. The CDR3: CASSLSDINEQFF. The CDR3 DNA reads TGTGCCAGCAGTTTATCGGATATCAATGAGCAGTTCTTC.

This chain connects TRBV9 to TRBJ2-7, with TRBD1 matching 9 bases. The germline V gene encodes CDR1 SGDLS and CDR2 YYNGEE. J was trimmed by 2 bases and V by 4 bases; bases with no gene match: 7. This CDR3 spans 15 amino acids. This chain's CDR3 is CASSPRTGAAYEQYF. The CDR3, as DNA: TGTGCCAGCAGCCCCCGGACAGGGGCGGCCTACGAGCAGTACTTC. The full variable domain, with the rest looked up from reference TRBV9 and TRBJ2-7, is DSGVTQTPKHLITATGQRVTLRCSPRSGDLSVYWYQQSLDQGLQFLIQYYNGEERAKGNILERFSAQQFPDLHSELNLSSLELGDSALYFCASSPRTGAAYEQYFGPGTRLTVT.

The table lists this clonotype with a few counts. J is TRBJ1-2 and V is TRBV5-1; 9 bases align to TRBD1. Germline CDR1 SGHRS, CDR2 YFSETQ. The CDR3 length is 16 residues. The junction had 15 bases not matched to a gene; V was cut back by 4 bases and J by 8 bases. CDR3 protein: CASSLTGTGKSRGYTF. Here the CDR3 DNA reads TGCGCCAGCAGCCTCACCGGGACAGGGAAGAGTCGGGGCTACACCTTC.

This clonotype appeared a few times. The chain joins TRBV5-1 to TRBJ2-2; tentatively, D is TRBD2 (5 bases). The CDR3 runs 15 residues. The ends were cut back, 4 bases at V and 2 bases at J, with 12 bases in the middle. In germline, CDR1 is SGHRS, CDR2 YFSETQ. CDR3 coding DNA: TGCGCCAGCAGCAAACGGACTGGAAACACCGGGGAGCTGTTTTTT. This gives the protein CASSKRTGNTGELFF.